This T cell receptor beta chain was recorded in a study of shared clonotypes between healthy human individuals. In the study overall: Those who served as donors were two women and a few men between the ages of 18 and 49. Study observations and caveats: The study found lower generation probabilities in non-shared clonotypes than in those shared by all four donors.

A deep-level run was used for the assay. Template for every sorted-subset replicate PCR totaled around 200 ng DNA, some 30,000 T cell genomes. Clones were sequenced by immunoSEQ multiplex PCR, and TCRdb holds only the in-frame ones, with some missing. This sample yields about 2.3 million clones, of which about 92% are seen a single time; about 0.37% belongs to the top ten. With regard to this clone: Its matching antigen is unknown.

CDR3 length: 17 residues. The ends lost 0 bases at V and 5 bases at J; junction bases unmatched: 6. The germline gives CDR1 MGHRA, CDR2 YSYEKL. This receptor was obtained from a man aged 18 to 29 in good health. Some clones in this sample may be carry-over from other donors' samples. The sample comprised naive CD4+ T cells from PBMCs. Subset meaning: CD45RA+ positively selected. This chain connects TRBV4-1 to TRBJ2-1, with 11 bases identical to TRBD2. CDR3 region: CASSQDPGLAANNEQFF. The CDR3 bases are TGCGCCAGCAGCCAAGACCCGGGACTAGCGGCTAACAATGAGCAGTTCTTC.